This T cell receptor beta chain appears in the sequencing data of a study of shared clonotypes between healthy human individuals (dated by TCRdb to 2020 to 2021). Some background on the complete study: The cohort comprised two women and a few men aged 18 to 49 years. Libraries were prepared and TCR repertoires were sequenced by different laboratories using diverse techniques, in order to increase sequencing depth and limit assay-specific biases. For each donor, three plates each were used for CD4 naive and CD4 memory, two plates were used for CD8 naive, and one plate was used for CD8 memory. Blood TCR repertoires of about 5 healthy adults were deeply sequenced to estimate repertoire size and the extent of clonotype sharing between individuals. Each donor's leukapheresis produced roughly between roughly 0.9 and 9 billion PBMCs. Study-wide conclusions, independent of this receptor: Based on pairwise subsampling, the degree of clonotype sharing among donors was expected to be affected by sequencing depth. Only blood was sampled, and tissue TCR repertoires likely differ from those in blood. When several donors were compared, the shared fraction of clonotypes was around 5.1% for naive CD4, 3.5% to 4% for naive CD8, 2% to 2.5% for memory CD4, and 0.4% for memory CD8. Higher generation probabilities were observed for clonotypes shared by all four sorted-subset donors than for non-shared clonotypes. The genetic and exposure-history diversity represented was limited by the small number of donors. Naive subsets generally had larger estimated clonotype richness than memory subsets did. Even with the large sequencing depth, rarefaction of the sorted-subset datasets indicated that sequencing was incomplete.

This clone showed up just once. Its antigen has not been determined. Base quality data are lacking; no much larger clone is found one base away. The donors were healthy, HIV-negative adults who had no recently reported acute infections or vaccinations. Every donor was a Caucasian adult residing in Nashville, Tennessee, USA. Magnetic negative selection was used to enrich CD4+ T cells, after which naive cells were positively selected on CD45RA and the negative fraction became the memory subset. After blood collection by leukapheresis, PBMCs were isolated using Ficoll-Histopaque density gradient centrifugation and then cryopreserved in the vapor phase of liquid nitrogen. Analytical flow cytometry was used to check the purity and quantity of every magnetically sorted T cell population. Each sorted fraction had its genomic DNA isolated and then quantified by UV absorbance on a Nanodrop 2000c. TCR CDR3 regions were amplified from genomic DNA by multiplex PCR using the deep immunoSEQ assay. For each cell subset, the extracted genomic DNA was distributed evenly across all wells of several immunoSEQ 96-well plates, and each plate served as one replicate. For sorted subsets, roughly 200 ng of genomic DNA, equivalent to around 30,000 T cell genomes, went into each replicate PCR. Purified libraries were quantified with a Qubit 3.0 fluorometer, sized on a Bioanalyzer 2100, and re-quantified with the KAPA Library Quantification kit. Every immunoSEQ 96-well plate was sequenced on a dedicated single-read 150-cycle Illumina NextSeq 550 flow cell. The paper's processing steps were these. Because the immunoSEQ output held only junctional sequences and lacked quality scores, the filtering could not match the filtering applied to full-length reads. To assign V/J genes and CDR3, sequences were annotated using PyIR, a Python wrapper for IgBLAST v1.9, with IMGT germline references. Reads with weak V/J assignments (E-value above 1e-6), missing CDR3, stop codons, out-of-frame junctions, or ambiguous translated residues were removed. A V3J clonotype was defined by an identical inferred V gene, J gene, and CDR3 amino acid sequence. To compute the percentage overlap between repertoires, the number of shared unique clonotypes was divided by the size of the smaller repertoire. RTK rarefaction, the Chao1 estimator, and Recon v2.1 estimates of unobserved clonotypes were used to assess repertoire richness. For all TCRbeta clonotypes obtained by the gDNA method from a few donors, generation probabilities were computed with OLGA. TCRdb mirrors the immuneACCESS table, restricted to in-frame sequences. Some clones are absent from its copies; in checked studies, under half trace to an unresolved V gene, and the reason for the others is unknown. The DNA was the basis for D and trimming; V, J and clone size are from that table. The sample table lists 1,400,000 or so clones, 98% of them with a count of one. In total, the top ten clones hold roughly 0.35% of the sample.

The CDR3 goes from the cysteine to the phenylalanine over 15 residues. The read is trimmed to its CDR3 DNA, 45 bases read in frame from base 1. Cut back by 6 bases and 1 base, the V and J ends lie 13 bases apart. Reading the germline V gene gives CDR1 MDHEN and CDR2 SYDVKM. This TCR came from a young man in good health. The sample consisted of naive CD4+ T cells sorted from blood. Read against the paper, the sample's cell subset or site label means: CD45RA+ positively selected. The rearranged segments are TRBV28 and TRBJ1-5; the D gene is perhaps TRBD1, from 5 matching bases. The CDR3: CASRKAGGSNQPQHF. The DNA sequence is TGTGCCAGCAGAAAGGCTGGGGGGAGCAATCAGCCCCAGCATTTT.